What follows describes a single T cell receptor (beta chain). Antigen: not known. The data derive from a study of cytomegalovirus exposure and HLA in healthy donors. Study results and limitations: Some V segments could not be told apart, so they were left out, TRBV6-2 and TRBV6-3 among them.

CDR1 is LNHDA and CDR2 is SQIVND in the germline V gene (reference sequence). This CDR3 comprises 15 residues. Both 60 Vbeta primers and 13 Jbeta primers went into the PCR. Sequencing was performed with immunoSEQ multiplex PCR; in TCRdb, only in-frame clones are kept and a portion is missing. This sample's table has 65,000 to 85,000 clones. The origin of this receptor is a woman aged 55-69 years in good health and CMV-seronegative. The source material was PBMCs. The rearrangement links TRBV19 to TRBJ2-5, with D possibly being TRBD1 (5 bases). The J call is uncertain, as TRBJ2-7 better fits the DNA end. Here the CDR3 reads CASSIGGPTPYEQYF. CDR3 nucleotides: TGTGCCAGTAGTATAGGGGGCCCTACCCCTTACGAGCAGTACTTC.